Below, 32 T cell receptor beta chains from the same sample are listed, as sequenced in a study of beta chain features in type 1 diabetes. The whole isolated RNA underwent reverse transcription, so sequencing captured expressed TCRB transcripts. Repertoires were generated with immunoSEQ multiplex PCR, while TCRdb's copy carries only in-frame clones and drops some. The sample consists of 240,000 or so clones, over 20% of them appearing once. Their cognate antigens are unknown. Study findings and constraints: In every one of the four CD4+ subsets, TCRB CDR3s were moderately but significantly shorter in Type 1 diabetes patients.

The sequencing input was naive CD4+ T cells from blood. The receptor set was obtained from a woman in her 40s with type 1 diabetes.

This clone turned up a few times. The chain links TRBV29-1 to TRBJ1-2; unclear D gene. Germline V gives CDR1 SQVTM, CDR2 ANQGSEA. The CDR3 spans 13 residues. V lost 3 bases to trimming and J lost 4 bases, with 12 bases between them. As DNA, the CDR3 is TGCAGCGTTGAGGGCTTAGAGGGCTATGGCTACACCTTC. Encoded protein: CSVEGLEGYGYTF.

The J gene is TRBJ2-5, the V gene TRBV7-9, with 7 bases aligning to TRBD2. CDR1 SEHNR and CDR2 FQNEAQ come from the germline V gene (reference sequence). The CDR3 is 15 amino acids. The ends lost 8 bases at V and 1 base at J; junction bases unmatched: 10. The CDR3 region has the DNA TGTGCCAGCCCAGCTCCTGGGGGGGTCCAAGAGACCCAGTACTTC. This gives the protein CASPAPGGVQETQYF.

J is TRBJ2-7 and V is TRBV28; TRBD2 might be the D (5 bases). V was clipped by 4 bases and J by 5 bases, with 21 bases between them. Germline loops: CDR1 MDHEN, CDR2 SYDVKM. The CDR3 loop spans 16 amino acids. The CDR3 DNA reads as TGTGCCAGCAGTTCGACGGGGTCGAGGTTATATGACGAGCAGTACTTC. Amino acids: CASSSTGSRLYDEQYF.

This rearrangement joins TRBV4-1 to TRBJ1-2; 7 bases are a match to TRBD1. The CDR3 spans 14 residues. The V segment lost 4 bases and the J segment 4 bases; nucleotides outside the gene matches: 6. Looked up from germline, CDR1 is MGHRA and CDR2 is YSYEKL. CDR3 coding DNA: TGCGCCAGCAGCCGTCCTGGACAGGCCTATGGCTACACCTTC. It codes for CASSRPGQAYGYTF.

This chain connects TRBV7-2 to TRBJ2-3; TRBD1 might be the D (6 bases). CDR1 and CDR2 (germline): SGHTA, FQGNSA. Deletions cut 4 bases from V and 3 bases from J, with 11 bases between. The CDR3 loop spans 14 amino acids. CDR3: CASSYGQTTDTQYF. The CDR3 bases are TGTGCCAGCAGCTATGGACAGACTACAGATACGCAGTATTTT. The complete variable domain, with remaining parts taken from reference TRBV7-2 and TRBJ2-3, reads GAGVSQSPSNKVTEKGKDVELRCDPISGHTALYWYRQSLGQGLEFLIYFQGNSAPDKSGLPSDRFSAERTGGSVSTLTIQRTQQEDSAVYLCASSYGQTTDTQYFGPGTRLTVL.

As concerns this clone: The same CDR3 can be traced to other DNA sequences in this sample. CDR3 loop: CASSISLQETQYF. The CDR3 region has the DNA TGTGCCAGTAGTATATCACTCCAAGAGACCCAGTACTTC. This rearrangement joins TRBV19 to TRBJ2-5; D is unresolved. Germline CDR1 and CDR2: LNHDA and SQIVND (reference sequence). The CDR3 consists of 13 residues. Trimming cost V 2 bases and J 1 base, with 5 bases left between them.

This clone was counted between two and nine times. V and J are TRBV11-1 and TRBJ2-3; maybe TRBD1 (6 bases). Germline CDR1 reads SGHAT; CDR2 reads FQDESV (reference sequence). The V end was cut by 4 bases, the J end by 3 bases, with 8 bases between. The CDR3 length is 13 residues. This CDR3 is CASSYRVTDTQYF. In nucleotides, the CDR3 is TGTGCCAGCAGCTACAGGGTTACAGATACGCAGTATTTT.

This clone was found once. The genes are TRBV5-1 and TRBJ2-7; TRBD2 agrees at 8 bases. CDR3 length: 14 residues. V lost 1 base, J lost 2 bases, and 2 bases stayed unmatched. In germline, CDR1 is SGHRS, CDR2 YFSETQ. CDR3 in amino acids: CASSLLAGTYEQYF. The CDR3 region has the DNA TGCGCCAGCAGCTTGTTAGCGGGGACCTACGAGCAGTACTTC.

This clone was found a few times. The chain is built from TRBV6-5 and TRBJ2-7; D call uncertain. The CDR3 totals 16 residues. Germline V gives CDR1 MNHEY, CDR2 SVGAGI. V gave up 0 bases and J gave up 3 bases, with 15 bases separating them. In nucleotides, the CDR3 is TGTGCCAGCAGTTACTCGAGGCGGCACCTCGACTACGAGCAGTACTTC. This translates into CASSYSRRHLDYEQYF.

This clone has just a few counts. The chain employs TRBV19 and TRBJ2-1, with 8 nucleotides matching TRBD2. This CDR3 spans 14 amino acids. The germline V gene has CDR1 LNHDA and CDR2 SQIVND (reference sequence). The trim removed 3 bases at V and 6 bases at J, leaving 4 bases unmatched. DNA for the CDR3: TGTGCCAGTAGTATTAGCGGGGCTTTCAATGAGCAGTTCTTC. It encodes CASSISGAFNEQFF.

The rearrangement links TRBV30 to TRBJ1-2; D possibly corresponds to TRBD1 (6 bases). The CDR3 is 13 residues long. CDR1 GTSNPN and CDR2 SVGIG come from the germline V gene (reference sequence). Trimming stripped 0 bases from V and 4 bases from J, with 9 bases between. CDR3 in amino acids: CAWSVGGFYGYTF. DNA of the CDR3: TGTGCCTGGAGTGTAGGGGGATTCTATGGCTACACCTTC.

This sequence joins TRBV4-2 and TRBJ2-7, with a possible D match to TRBD2 (6 bases). Trimming stripped 1 base from V and 0 bases from J, with 10 bases between. The germline CDR1 and CDR2 sequences are LGHNA and YNFKEQ. The CDR3 extends over 15 amino acids. The CDR3 is CASSQGLADSYEQYF. CDR3 coding DNA: TGTGCCAGCAGCCAAGGATTAGCGGACTCCTACGAGCAGTACTTC.

J is TRBJ2-1 and V is TRBV4-1; 11 nucleotides align to TRBD2. Per germline, CDR1 MGHRA and CDR2 YSYEKL. The CDR3 sequence is 16 residues long. V dropped 4 bases and J dropped 3; count of bases not matched to a gene: 5. This CDR3 is CASSPMGLAVYNEQFF. The CDR3 bases are TGCGCCAGCAGCCCCATGGGACTAGCGGTCTACAATGAGCAGTTCTTC.

This clone was observed a few times. The rearrangement links TRBV4-2 to TRBJ2-7; 7 positions agree with TRBD1. J lost 0 bases, V lost 0 bases, and 2 bases had no gene match. The CDR3 sequence is 15 residues long. Germline V gene lookup returns CDR1 LGHNA and CDR2 YNFKEQ. In DNA form, the CDR3 reads TGTGCCAGCAGCCAAGAGGGACAGAGCTCCTACGAGCAGTACTTC. This sequence encodes CASSQEGQSSYEQYF.

In this sample, this clone turned up a few times. This chain joins TRBV29-1 and TRBJ2-4, with TRBD1 matching 7 bases. J gave up 4 bases and V 0 bases, and 6 bases lay outside the gene matches. Per germline, CDR1 SQVTM and CDR2 ANQGSEA. There are 15 residues in the CDR3. In DNA form, the CDR3 reads TGCAGCGTTGAAGAAAACGGCAGGGGGAAAAACATTCAGTACTTC. Protein sequence: CSVEENGRGKNIQYF.

This clone showed up just a few times. The V call is TRBV25-1, the J call TRBJ1-2, with 8 bases aligning to TRBD1. The CDR3 runs 14 residues. Germline values: CDR1 MGHDK, CDR2 SYGVNS. V was clipped by 4 bases and J by 2 bases; unmatched bases: 3. CDR3 bases: TGTGCCAGCAGTGGGGACAGGCAGAACTATGGCTACACCTTC. Amino acids: CASSGDRQNYGYTF.

The V gene is TRBV14, the J gene TRBJ2-6; perhaps TRBD2 as D (6 bases). Germline CDR1 SGHDN, CDR2 FVKESK. V lost 1 base and J 0 bases, leaving 13 bases between the germline ends. The CDR3 has 18 amino acids. This chain's CDR3 is CASSQAGRGLSGANVLTF. CDR3 DNA: TGTGCCAGCAGCCAAGCCGGAAGGGGACTCTCTGGGGCCAACGTCCTGACTTTC. The full variable domain, with the rest looked up from reference TRBV14 and TRBJ2-6, is EAGVTQFPSHSVIEKGQTVTLRCDPISGHDNLYWYRRVMGKEIKFLLHFVKESKQDESGMPNNRFLAERTGGTYSTLKVQPAELEDSGVYFCASSQAGRGLSGANVLTFGAGSRLTVL.

The V call is TRBV10-3, the J call TRBJ2-1; 12 bases match TRBD2. Germline CDR1 reads ENHRY; CDR2 reads SYGVKD. The CDR3 is 18 residues long. V was pared by 4 bases and J by 1 base, with 8 bases of the junction left unmatched. CDR3 sequence: CAISGASGRAKSYNEQFF. CDR3 bases: TGTGCCATCAGTGGTGCTAGCGGGAGGGCCAAGTCCTACAATGAGCAGTTCTTC.

This clone turned up a few times. The chain couples TRBV7-2 to TRBJ2-5, with D perhaps TRBD2 (7 bases). The CDR3 spans 16 residues. V shed 5 bases and J shed 5 bases, with 21 bases lying between them. The germline CDR1 and CDR2 sequences are SGHTA and FQGNSA. The CDR3: CASSPTQGGAGETQYF. The CDR3, as DNA: TGTGCCAGCAGCCCCACTCAAGGGGGGGCGGGGGAGACCCAGTACTTC.

This clone was seen a few times. V and J are TRBV18 and TRBJ1-5; 9 nucleotides line up with TRBD1. J was trimmed by 2 bases and V by 2 bases; bases with no gene match: 1. The germline gives CDR1 KGHSH, CDR2 LQKENI. The CDR3 covers 15 residues. The CDR3 region is CASSPRDRGNQPQHF. For the CDR3, the DNA is TGTGCCAGCTCACCAAGGGACAGGGGCAATCAGCCCCAGCATTTT.

The CDR3 here is CASSNRGGLETQYF. The CDR3 nucleotides read TGTGCCAGCAGCAATCGGGGGGGCCTAGAGACCCAGTACTTC. The chain employs TRBV7-2 and TRBJ2-5, with 8 bases that match TRBD2. This CDR3 contains 14 residues. Germline lookup yields CDR1 SGHTA and CDR2 FQGNSA. The V gene end was trimmed by 5 bases and the J gene end by 4 bases; junction bases not matched to a gene: 6.

The CDR3 reads CASSQGDRGGTAEAFF. The DNA for the CDR3 is TGTGCCAGCAGCCAAGGGGACAGGGGAGGGACGGCTGAAGCTTTCTTT. V and J are TRBV4-2 and TRBJ1-1, with 10 bases that match TRBD1. Germline V gene lookup returns CDR1 LGHNA and CDR2 YNFKEQ. V shed 1 base and J 6 bases; nucleotides not matched to a gene: 8. The CDR3 spans 16 residues.

The V and J genes are TRBV6-5 and TRBJ2-7; 9 bases are shared with TRBD1. CDR3 length: 15 residues. Germline V CDR1 and CDR2: MNHEY, SVGAGI. After removal of 3 bases from V and 1 base from J, the junction contained 4 bases not matched to a gene. Here the CDR3 reads CASSYSGTGSYEQYF. Here the CDR3 DNA reads TGTGCCAGCAGTTATTCCGGGACAGGGTCCTACGAGCAGTACTTC.

This clone was counted a single time. Mismatch with germline at one junction end may stem from a read error. The chain is built from TRBV30 and TRBJ2-3, with D perhaps matching TRBD1 (5 bases). Germline V gives CDR1 GTSNPN, CDR2 SVGIG (reference sequence). The CDR3 extends over 15 amino acids. The CDR3 DNA follows: TGTGCCCGGAGTGTACCAGGGATCGGAACAGATACGCAGTATTTT. Encoded protein: CARSVPGIGTDTQYF. The full variable domain, rest sourced from reference TRBV30 and TRBJ2-3, is SQTIHQWPATLVQPVGSPLSLECTVEGTSNPNLYWYRQAAGRGLQLLFYSVGIGQISSEVPQNLSASRPQDRQFILSSKKLLLSDSGFYLCARSVPGIGTDTQYFGPGTRLTVL.

CDR3 amino acids: CASSLRREGEQYF. CDR3 DNA: TGTGCCAGCAGCTTAAGGCGGGAGGGAGAGCAGTACTTC. The chain is built from TRBV7-2 and TRBJ2-7; 9 nucleotides match TRBD2. Germline V gene lookup returns CDR1 SGHTA and CDR2 FQGNSA. CDR3 length equals 13 residues. V shed 2 bases and J 7 bases; nucleotides not matched to a gene: 3.

This clone was counted only a few times. V gene TRBV7-7 combines with J gene TRBJ2-1; 11 nucleotides agree with TRBD2. CDR1 SSHAT and CDR2 FNYEAQ come from the germline V gene (reference sequence). J gave up 9 bases and V 0 bases, and 4 bases lay outside the gene matches. The CDR3 runs to 15 residues. The DNA for the CDR3 is TGTGCCAGCAGCTTAGCTAGCGGGAGGGCCGGTGAGCAGTTCTTC. Translation: CASSLASGRAGEQFF.

This clone has only a few counts. The V and J genes are TRBV7-8 and TRBJ1-6; D not certain. Germline V gene lookup returns CDR1 SGHVS and CDR2 FQNEAQ. The CDR3 loop spans 13 amino acids. Trimming left V 1 base short and J 10 bases short, with 8 bases between. The CDR3: CASSLETGSPLHF. CDR3 sequence (DNA): TGTGCCAGCAGCTTAGAAACGGGATCACCCCTCCACTTT.

The chain joins TRBV29-1 to TRBJ2-1, with a possible D match to TRBD1 (6 bases). Germline lookup yields CDR1 SQVTM and CDR2 ANQGSEA. V lost 6 bases, J lost 10 bases, and 22 bases lay in between. The CDR3 loop spans 14 amino acids. CDR3 region: CSVEGHLTLVEQFF. In DNA, the CDR3 is TGCAGCGTCGAGGGACACCTCACGCTGGTAGAGCAGTTCTTC.

This clone occurred a few times. The chain has TRBV9 and TRBJ2-5; TRBD2 is a possible D gene (5 bases). Germline assignment: CDR1 SGDLS and CDR2 YYNGEE. V was shortened by 0 bases and J by 1 base, with 10 bases between the two germline ends. This CDR3 is 15 amino acids long. The chain's CDR3 is CASSVGRALQETQYF. In DNA, the CDR3 is TGTGCCAGCAGCGTAGGGCGGGCCCTCCAAGAGACCCAGTACTTC.

The V and J genes are TRBV18 and TRBJ2-7, with 11 bases that match TRBD2. Germline V CDR1 and CDR2: KGHSH, LQKENI. This CDR3 is 16 amino acids long. V shed 1 base and J 3 bases; nucleotides not matched to a gene: 5. The CDR3 reads CASSPLSSGRSYEQYF. The CDR3 nucleotides are TGTGCCAGCTCACCACTATCTAGCGGGAGGAGCTACGAGCAGTACTTC. Full variable domain (outside the CDR3, taken from reference TRBV18 and TRBJ2-7): NAGVMQNPRHLVRRRGQEARLRCSPMKGHSHVYWYRQLPEEGLKFMVYLQKENIIDESGMPKERFSAEFPKEGPSILRIQQVVRGDSAAYFCASSPLSSGRSYEQYFGPGTRLTVT.

The chain is built from TRBV4-3 and TRBJ1-2; perhaps TRBD1 as D (5 bases). Per germline, CDR1 LGHNA and CDR2 YSLEER. V was pared by 0 bases and J by 4 bases, with 15 bases between. This CDR3 is 16 amino acids long. The CDR3 DNA sequence: TGCGCCAGCAGCCAAGAATCGGGACTGACTTTCTATGGCTACACCTTC. Residues: CASSQESGLTFYGYTF.

A few counts support this clone. Other DNA sequences within the sample encode an identical CDR3. The J gene is TRBJ1-3, the V gene TRBV30, with unresolved D. The CDR3 loop spans 12 amino acids. The V end was cut by 0 bases, the J end by 3 bases, with 3 bases between. From germline, CDR1 is GTSNPN and CDR2 SVGIG (reference sequence). The CDR3: CAWSVLGNTIYF. CDR3 DNA sequence: TGTGCCTGGAGTGTACTTGGAAACACCATATATTTT.